Listed here are 2 T cell receptor beta chains from one sample, sequenced in a study of blood T cell repertoires in COVID-19. Profiled with immunoSEQ multiplex PCR; TCRdb holds only in-frame clones, not every one. The sample carries a few hundred thousand clones, around 90% recorded once. Sequencing was performed on peripheral blood. These receptor sequences come from a woman in her sixties with COVID-19, enrolled during active disease.

The chain links TRBV28 to TRBJ1-5; 9 bases match TRBD1. V gave up 3 bases and J gave up 2 bases; unmatched junction bases: 8. The CDR3 has 17 amino acids. From germline, CDR1 is MDHEN and CDR2 SYDVKM. CDR3 protein: CASSLGQGRHRNQPQHF. CDR3 nucleotide sequence: TGTGCCAGCAGTTTGGGACAGGGCCGACATCGCAATCAGCCCCAGCATTTT.

The chain employs TRBV19 and TRBJ1-2, with 8 bases that match TRBD1. The ends lost 0 bases at V and 2 bases at J; junction bases unmatched: 2. Germline values: CDR1 LNHDA, CDR2 SQIVND (reference sequence). The CDR3 has 15 residues. CDR3: CASSIDTGGNYGYTF. The CDR3 DNA sequence: TGTGCCAGTAGTATAGACACAGGGGGGAACTATGGCTACACCTTC.